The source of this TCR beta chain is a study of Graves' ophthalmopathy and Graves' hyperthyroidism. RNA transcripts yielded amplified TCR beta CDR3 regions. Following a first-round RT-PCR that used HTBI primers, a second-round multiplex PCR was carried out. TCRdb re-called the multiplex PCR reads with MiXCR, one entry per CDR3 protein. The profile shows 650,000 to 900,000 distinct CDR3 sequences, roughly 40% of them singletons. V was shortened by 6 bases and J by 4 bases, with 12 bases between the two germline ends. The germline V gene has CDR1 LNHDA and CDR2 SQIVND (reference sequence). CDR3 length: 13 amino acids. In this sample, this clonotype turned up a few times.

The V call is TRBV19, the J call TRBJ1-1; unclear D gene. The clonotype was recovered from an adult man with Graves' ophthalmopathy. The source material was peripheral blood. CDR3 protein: CASSTGPITEAFF. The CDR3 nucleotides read TGTGCCAGTAGCACGGGTCCAATCACTGAAGCTTTCTTT.